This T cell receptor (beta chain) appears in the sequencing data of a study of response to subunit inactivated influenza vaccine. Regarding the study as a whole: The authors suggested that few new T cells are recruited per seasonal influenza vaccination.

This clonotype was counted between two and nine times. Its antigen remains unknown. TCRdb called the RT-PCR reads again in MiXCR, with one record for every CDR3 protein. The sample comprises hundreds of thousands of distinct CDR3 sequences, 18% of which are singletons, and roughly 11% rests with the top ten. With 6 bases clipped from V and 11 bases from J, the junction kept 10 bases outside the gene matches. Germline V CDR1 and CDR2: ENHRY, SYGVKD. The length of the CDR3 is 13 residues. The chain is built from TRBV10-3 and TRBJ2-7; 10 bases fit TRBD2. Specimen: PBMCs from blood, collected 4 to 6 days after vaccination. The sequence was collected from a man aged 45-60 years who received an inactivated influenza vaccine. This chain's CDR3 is CAISGTSEGLEYF. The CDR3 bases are TGTGCCATCAGCGGGACTAGCGAGGGGTTGGAGTACTTC.